A single sample is the source of the 2 T cell receptor beta chains below, sequenced in a study of blood T cell repertoires in COVID-19. TCRdb's table, derived via immunoSEQ multiplex PCR, lists solely in-frame clones and lacks some. This table has roughly 140,000 clones, 80% to 90% appearing once. Sequences were obtained from peripheral blood. These receptors were obtained from a woman between 50 and 59 years old in a cohort sampled during active or convalescent COVID-19.

V gene TRBV6-6 combines with J gene TRBJ1-2; 7 bases align to TRBD1. V was clipped by 6 bases and J by 2 bases; unmatched bases: 6. CDR1 MNHNY and CDR2 SVGAGI come from the germline V gene (reference sequence). This CDR3 is built from 14 residues. The DNA of the CDR3 is TGTGCCAGCAGCCAGGGGGGCGGAAACTATGGCTACACCTTC. Translating it yields CASSQGGGNYGYTF.

The chain employs TRBV6-5 and TRBJ1-4; 8 bases line up with TRBD1. Germline CDR1 reads MNHEY; CDR2 reads SVGAGI. The junction had 4 bases not matched to a gene; V was cut back by 6 bases and J by 1 base. The CDR3 is 15 amino acids. CDR3 coding DNA: TGTGCCAGCAGCATACAGGGGGTAACTAATGAAAAACTGTTTTTT. It encodes CASSIQGVTNEKLFF.